Each of the 23 T cell receptor beta chains below was sequenced from the same sample in a study of blood T cells in healthy people across ages. A sample-barcoded 5' primer and a J-beta primer mix were used in a second PCR of about 7 to 12 cycles. TCRdb analysed the 5' RACE reads with MiXCR anew, one entry per CDR3 protein. The data hold over 550,000 distinct CDR3 sequences, with approximately 30% observed a single time. The sequencing input was blood. These receptors came from a woman older than 75 in good health.

This clonotype was seen just once. The chain recombines TRBV24-1 with TRBJ1-2; unclear D gene. Germline V gives CDR1 KGHDR, CDR2 SFDVKD. The V end lost 3 bases, the J end lost 4 bases, and 5 bases lay between the germline ends. The CDR3 runs to 12 residues. The CDR3 region has the DNA TGTGCCACCAGTGATGACGTCTATGGCTACACCTTC. It codes for CATSDDVYGYTF.

This clonotype was counted once. A much larger clone is a single base away; this may be a read error. V and J are TRBV28 and TRBJ2-5; weak D call: TRBD1 (6 bases). The CDR3 contains 15 residues. The V end was cut by 6 bases, the J end by 11 bases, with 25 bases between. CDR1 and CDR2 from the germline V gene are MDHEN and SYDVKM. The CDR3 nucleotides are TGTGCCAGCAGCGATCGACAGGCCTATTACAATGAGCAGTACTTC. Residues: CASSDRQAYYNEQYF.

Comments on this clonotype: One junction end disagrees with the germline gene, perhaps due to a read error. V is TRBV20-1 and J is TRBJ1-2; D call uncertain. CDR1 and CDR2 from the germline V gene are DFQATT and SNEGSKA (reference sequence). This CDR3 comprises 14 residues. The CDR3 region has the DNA TGCAGTGCCCCCGATCCGGGCCCTAACTCTGGCTACACCTTC. Amino acids: CSAPDPGPNSGYTF.

This clonotype was seen ten or more times. The V gene is TRBV15, the J gene TRBJ1-1; possible D gene TRBD1, 5 bases. This CDR3 has 16 amino acids. Trimming took 0 bases from V and 1 from J, leaving 12 bases between them. Germline values: CDR1 LNHNV, CDR2 YYDKDF (reference sequence). The CDR3 loop reads CATSRDGDRRNTEAFF. The CDR3 bases are TGTGCCACCAGCAGAGATGGAGACAGAAGGAACACTGAAGCTTTCTTT.

As to this clonotype: An end of the junction differs from the germline gene, which may be a read error. The chain links TRBV27 to TRBJ2-7, with D possibly matching TRBD2 (6 bases). Germline V gene sequence: CDR1 MNHEY, CDR2 SMNVEV (reference sequence). The CDR3 is 14 amino acids. In nucleotides, the CDR3 is TGTGTCAGCAGGGCGGGACTCAACTCCCACGAGCAGTACTTC. It encodes CVSRAGLNSHEQYF.

This clonotype was seen a few times. The chain couples TRBV5-1 to TRBJ2-3; TRBD2 aligns across 8 bases. Unmatched junction bases numbered 13, after V lost 3 bases and J lost 1 base. The CDR3 extends over 18 amino acids. Germline assignment: CDR1 SGHRS and CDR2 YFSETQ. CDR3 nucleotide sequence: TGCGCCAGCAGCTCGCTTACGACTCCAGCGGGGGGCACAGATACGCAGTATTTT. Its protein product is CASSSLTTPAGGTDTQYF.

This clonotype was observed a few times. The junction does not match germline at one end; this may be a read error. V and J are TRBV14 and TRBJ1-1; no clear D. The germline V gene encodes CDR1 SGHDN and CDR2 FVKESK. The CDR3 has 13 amino acids. The DNA for the CDR3 is TGTGCCAGCAGCCAAGATTGGCACACAGAAGCTTTCTTT. Translated, it gives CASSQDWHTEAFF.

In this sample, this clonotype turned up a few times. This chain joins TRBV10-3 and TRBJ2-5; TRBD2 might be the D (6 bases). V was shortened by 7 bases and J by 5 bases, with 11 bases between the two germline ends. The CDR3 covers 12 residues. Germline V gives CDR1 ENHRY, CDR2 SYGVKD. This CDR3 is CAINNGGETQYF. The CDR3 DNA sequence: TGTGCCATCAACAACGGAGGGGAGACCCAGTACTTC.

A word on this clonotype: A clone one base away is much larger, so this may be a read error. This chain links TRBV28 with TRBJ1-2; D gene uncertain. Germline values: CDR1 MDHEN, CDR2 SYDVKM. Between the trimmed V and J ends, which lost 6 bases and 3 bases, there was a span of 2 bases. CDR3 size: 10 residues. The CDR3 nucleotides are TGTGCCAGCAGCCACTATGGCTACACCTTC. Encoded protein: CASSHYGYTF.

In DNA form, the CDR3 reads TGCAGCTCTAGACAGGGGCGGAATGAGCAGTTCTTC. Residues: CSSRQGRNEQFF. The chain couples TRBV29-1 to TRBJ2-1, with TRBD1 identical over 8 bases. The CDR3 is made up of 12 amino acids. Germline-derived CDR1 and CDR2 are SQVTM and ANQGSEA. With 8 bases clipped from V and 7 bases from J, the junction kept 7 bases outside the gene matches.

The CDR3 DNA sequence: TGTGCCAGCTCACCCGGACAGGATGAAAAACTGTTTTTT. Its protein is CASSPGQDEKLFF. This chain connects TRBV18 to TRBJ1-4; TRBD1 matches at 7 bases. V shed 3 bases and J 6 bases; nucleotides not matched to a gene: 1. Germline CDR1 reads KGHSH; CDR2 reads LQKENI. CDR3 length: 13 amino acids.

This clonotype was seen repeatedly, ten times or more. This chain uses TRBV7-9 with TRBJ2-3; no clear D. V shed 5 bases and J shed 3 bases, with 15 bases lying between them. The CDR3 spans 15 residues. Germline CDR1 reads SEHNR; CDR2 reads FQNEAQ (reference sequence). The DNA for the CDR3 is TGTGCCAGCAGCCGTGAGTCCGCGGTTACAGATACGCAGTATTTT. Translating it yields CASSRESAVTDTQYF.

As for this clonotype: Being one base from a much bigger clone, this may be a read error. The chain couples TRBV2 to TRBJ2-4, with 14 bases identical to TRBD2. CDR3 size: 18 residues. After removal of 0 bases from V and 13 bases from J, the junction contained 14 bases not matched to a gene. Germline CDR1 is SNHLY and CDR2 is FYNNEI. The CDR3 sequence is CASSEALLGTSGGNEQYF. The DNA of the CDR3 is TGTGCCAGCAGTGAAGCGCTTCTTGGGACTAGCGGGGGCAATGAGCAGTACTTC.

This clonotype was recorded once. The chain uses TRBV12-3 or TRBV12-4 and TRBJ1-5, with 9 nucleotides matching TRBD1. With V trimmed by 6 bases and J by 9 bases, 9 bases remained unmatched. The CDR3 loop spans 14 amino acids. The CDR3 protein is CASSPGTGRRPQHF. Written as DNA, the CDR3 is TGTGCCAGCAGCCCAGGGACAGGGCGGCGGCCCCAGCATTTT.

This clonotype was picked up many times. This rearrangement joins TRBV20-1 to TRBJ2-4; maybe TRBD2 (5 bases). Trimming took 0 bases from V and 9 from J, leaving 12 bases between them. The V gene's germline CDR1 is DFQATT and CDR2 SNEGSKA (reference sequence). CDR3 size: 13 residues. The CDR3 loop is CSARDTGMFIQYF. The CDR3 DNA reads TGCAGTGCTAGAGATACGGGGATGTTCATTCAGTACTTC.

The chain carries TRBV7-2 and TRBJ2-7; no clear D gene. Trimming left V 3 bases short and J 4 bases short, with 10 bases between. The CDR3 extends over 13 amino acids. Germline V lookup: CDR1 SGHTA, CDR2 FQGNSA. CDR3 in amino acids: CTSSLSGCYEQYF. Here the CDR3 DNA reads TGTACCAGCAGCTTGTCCGGGTGTTACGAGCAGTACTTC.

This clonotype was seen a few times. This chain joins TRBV7-2 and TRBJ1-4; no clear D gene. Trimming removed 5 bases at V and 8 bases at J, with 9 bases between. CDR1 and CDR2 from the germline V gene are SGHTA and FQGNSA. CDR3 length: 12 residues. The CDR3 nucleotides read TGTGCCAGCAGCGAATCAATAGAAAAACTGTTTTTT. Its translation: CASSESIEKLFF.

The chain recombines TRBV6-5 with TRBJ2-7; D gene uncertain. CDR1 and CDR2 (germline): MNHEY, SVGAGI. The germline V and J ends were trimmed by 2 bases and 4 bases, with 9 bases remaining between them. This CDR3 region has 13 residues. The CDR3 is CASSYGLIYEQYF. The DNA for the CDR3 is TGTGCCAGCAGTTACGGCCTGATATACGAGCAGTACTTC.

The chain carries TRBV6-5 and TRBJ2-5, with 10 bases that match TRBD2. The CDR3 consists of 16 residues. V shed 5 bases and J 4 bases; nucleotides not matched to a gene: 10. Germline V gene lookup returns CDR1 MNHEY and CDR2 SVGAGI. CDR3: CASSPEVASGRETQYF. CDR3 DNA: TGTGCCAGCAGTCCCGAGGTTGCTAGCGGGAGAGAGACCCAGTACTTC.

The chain carries TRBV20-1 and TRBJ2-7; perhaps D is TRBD1 or TRBD2 (6 bases each). Between the trimmed V and J ends, which lost 0 bases and 4 bases, there was a span of 13 bases. Germline CDR1 reads DFQATT; CDR2 reads SNEGSKA (reference sequence). The CDR3 runs 14 residues. In nucleotides, the CDR3 is TGCAGTGCTAGAGAGGAGGGCAGGGGTTACGAGCAGTACTTC. It translates to CSAREEGRGYEQYF.

This clonotype was found many times. This chain joins TRBV7-7 and TRBJ2-1, with a tentative D call TRBD1 (6 bases). The CDR3 has 15 residues. V gave up 6 bases and J gave up 0 bases, with 12 bases separating them. Germline CDR1 reads SSHAT; CDR2 reads FNYEAQ (reference sequence). The CDR3 DNA sequence: TGTGCCAGCAGAGCCACAGGGTCCTCCTACAATGAGCAGTTCTTC. Protein product: CASRATGSSYNEQFF.

This clonotype showed up just a few times. It may be a read error: a sequence one base away is much more abundant. The V call is TRBV10-3, the J call TRBJ2-5; weak D call: TRBD1 (5 bases). Per the germline V gene, CDR1 is ENHRY and CDR2 is SYGVKD. CDR3 length: 13 residues. Here the CDR3 DNA reads TGTGCCATCAGTAGACAGCCAGCAGAGGCCCAGTACTTC. It translates to CAISRQPAEAQYF.

Details on this clonotype: This may stem from a read error, because a much larger clone lies one nucleotide away. The chain recombines TRBV2 with TRBJ2-5; tentatively, D is TRBD1 or TRBD2 (7 bases each). Germline V gene lookup returns CDR1 SNHLY and CDR2 FYNNEI. The CDR3 contains 15 residues. V was pared by 4 bases and J by 11 bases, with 23 bases between. The DNA of the CDR3 is TGTGCCAGCAGTGGTTCCAGGGGGGACTACAATGAGCAGTACTTC. Its protein product is CASSGSRGDYNEQYF.